Listed below are T cell receptor beta chains from one sample, sequenced in a study of chemoradiotherapy in HPV16-positive cancers. Sequencing used immunoSEQ multiplex PCR; TCRdb keeps in-frame clones, though not all of them. This sample has tens of thousands of clones, with over 65% found just once. The sequenced sample was blood, obtained from a patient who underwent chemoradiotherapy. The receptor set was obtained from a human donor with HPV-associated anogenital cancer. Each CDR3 is given with its conserved first and last residue.

>TRBV7-6|TRBJ2-5
CASSFSLAGSAGETQYF
>TRBV18|TRBJ1-5
CASAQGFGVTNQPQHF
>TRBV2|TRBJ2-7
CASRGIAGGINEQYF
>TRBV5-4|TRBJ1-2
CASSLAGQDYGYTF
>TRBV14|TRBJ2-1
CASSQGGNFRYEQFF
>TRBV19|TRBJ2-3
CASSLRPDTDTQYF
>TRBV11-2|TRBJ1-5
CASSVGQGGSLGNQPQHF
>TRBV7-2|TRBJ2-3
CASSGGITDTQYF
>TRBV29-1|TRBJ1-1
CSGTSTNTEAFF
>TRBV5-6|TRBJ1-2
CASSFDRSAVNYGYTF
>TRBV5-6|TRBJ2-1
CASSLPYTLEAYNEQFF
>TRBV5-1|TRBJ2-5
CASSTPSGGAQETQYF
>TRBV4-2|TRBJ2-1
CASSREGASSYNEQFF
>TRBV19|TRBJ1-1
CASKVGLMNTEAFF
>TRBV5-1|TRBJ1-1
CASSFSGGDTEAFF
>TRBV6-5|TRBJ1-6
CASTQGREPLHF
>TRBV7-2|TRBJ2-3
CASSFPESGGRGDTQYF
>TRBV9|TRBJ1-1
CASSVGIHTEAFF
>TRBV6-1|TRBJ1-2
CASSLSGEGYTF
>TRBV7-9|TRBJ2-3
CASSPTSGGHRSTDTQYF
>TRBV6-1|TRBJ1-5
CASSADRAGQPQHF
>TRBV9|TRBJ2-2
CASSQSNTGELFF
>TRBV4-2|TRBJ1-2
CASSQGDRDYGYTF
>TRBV4-1|TRBJ1-1
CASSQEGSGGTAFF
>TRBV19|TRBJ1-1
CASRPRGAGTEAFF
>TRBV19|TRBJ1-5
CASRWTVNQPQHF
>TRBV7-3|TRBJ1-2
CASSLARDAHYGYTF
>TRBV5-1|TRBJ1-2
CASSLQTVNYGYTF
>TRBV5-1|TRBJ1-4
CASSFNRGEEKLFF
>TRBV13|TRBJ1-2
CASSSGPSQVDGYTF
>TRBV7-9|TRBJ2-1
CASSLGGGEQFF
>TRBV21-1|TRBJ2-7
CASSLGTGAPYEQYF
>TRBV18|TRBJ1-1
CASSPPVFSGGQGGFVAFF
>TRBV19|TRBJ1-5
CASSSQGIGNQPQHF
>TRBV6-6|TRBJ1-5
CASSSLRQPQHF
>TRBV5-1|TRBJ2-5
CASTGGTHDQETQYF
>TRBV19|TRBJ1-2
CASSHSGGGYTF
>TRBV7-3|TRBJ2-3
CASSATSGGVDTQYF
>TRBV12-5|TRBJ2-6
CASGRALGSSGANVLTF
>TRBV5-8|TRBJ1-1
CASSYSGQFEAFF
>TRBV30|TRBJ1-1
CAWSSRGFGTEAFF